Listed below are T cell receptor beta chains from one sample, sequenced in a study of T cells in Graves' hyperthyroidism and ophthalmopathy. TCRdb re-called the multiplex PCR reads through MiXCR, storing one row per CDR3 protein. The table includes approximately 400,000 distinct CDR3 sequences, more than 20% detected once. Source material: blood. All receptors derive from a man between 45 and 60 years old with Graves' hyperthyroidism. CDR3s include the opening cysteine and the closing phenylalanine or tryptophan. D genes are given only for firm matches. Expanded clones are given a class, and other clones once, few, many or no size at all.

size,V,D,J,DNA,CDR3
few,TRBV2,TRBD2,TRBJ2-1,TGTGCCAGCAGTGAGGAAGCGGGAGACGGCAATGAGCAGTTCTTC,CASSEEAGDGNEQFF
few,TRBV12-5,NA,TRBJ1-5,TGTGCTAGTGGTTTGGGACCGGGGACCCCGGGTCAGCCCCAGCATTTT,CASGLGPGTPGQPQHF
few,TRBV29-1,NA,TRBJ1-2,TGCAGCGTTGAAGATGGGATGGGGGTGGTGTATGGCTACACCTTC,CSVEDGMGVVYGYTF
NA,TRBV19,TRBD2,TRBJ2-1,TGTGCCAGTAGTCCCGGGAGGGCCGAATATGAGCAGTTCTTC,CASSPGRAEYEQFF
many,TRBV30,NA,TRBJ2-3,TGTGCCTGGGCAAAGGGGGATACGCAGTATTTT,CAWAKGDTQYF
NA,TRBV7-7,NA,TRBJ2-7,TGTGCCAGCAGCCCCCAAGGGGGGACCTACGAGCAGTACTTC,CASSPQGGTYEQYF
NA,TRBV5-1,NA,TRBJ2-1,TGCGCCAGCAGCTTGGGCAGGGGTAGGGCTGAAAATGAGCAGTTCTTC,CASSLGRGRAENEQFF
NA,TRBV7-6,TRBD1,TRBJ2-5,TGTGCCAGCAGCCGGGGACAGGGAAAAGAGACCCAGTACTTC,CASSRGQGKETQYF
NA,TRBV19,NA,TRBJ2-5,TGTGCCAGTAGTATAAACAGGGAGCAAGAGACCCAGTACTTC,CASSINREQETQYF
NA,TRBV10-3,TRBD2,TRBJ2-7,TGTGCCATCAGTATAGCGGGAGGGAGCTCCTACGAGCAGTACTTC,CAISIAGGSSYEQYF
few,TRBV2,NA,TRBJ2-2,TGTGCCAGCTGCCCAGGAGCGGGTTGGACCGGGGAGCTGTTTTTT,CASCPGAGWTGELFF
NA,TRBV12-3/TRBV12-4,NA,TRBJ2-2,TGTGCCAGCAGGGGTAGGAGTTCGGGCGGGGAGCTGTTTTTT,CASRGRSSGGELFF
many,TRBV27,TRBD1,TRBJ1-1,TGTGCCAGCAGTTTTGGGCATCCAGGGGGTAAGAACACTGAAGCTTTCTTT,CASSFGHPGGKNTEAFF
few,TRBV5-1,NA,TRBJ2-7,TGCGCCAGCAGCTTATTGAGGGGAGAACGAGGGGAGCAGTACTTC,CASSLLRGERGEQYF
many,TRBV5-1,NA,TRBJ1-1,TGCGCCAGCAGCTTGGGTCAGATGAACACTGAAGCTTTCTTT,CASSLGQMNTEAFF
few,TRBV20-1,NA,TRBJ2-3,TGCAGTGCTAGGGCTAGCCGTGATACGCAGTATTTT,CSARASRDTQYF
NA,TRBV6-2/TRBV6-3,NA,TRBJ2-7,TGTGCCAGCAGTTACGGAGGGGGGCTCTCCTACGAGCAGTACTTC,CASSYGGGLSYEQYF
NA,TRBV20-1,NA,TRBJ2-3,TGCAGTGCTAGAGCCGCAAGGCAGGCCTACACAGATACGCAGTATTTT,CSARAARQAYTDTQYF
many,TRBV27,TRBD2,TRBJ2-7,TGTGCCACCTCGCTGGGAGGGACCTACGAGCAGTACTTC,CATSLGGTYEQYF
NA,TRBV25-1,TRBD1,TRBJ1-1,TGTGCCAGCAGTGTCGCAGGGGGGATTTTCACTGAAGCTTTCTTT,CASSVAGGIFTEAFF
few,TRBV24-1,NA,TRBJ2-2,TGTGCCACCAGTGAGGCTAGAGGTTTGGCCGGGGAGCTGTTTTTT,CATSEARGLAGELFF
few,TRBV7-9,NA,TRBJ2-7,TGTGCCAGCACCACGGGAACCAAGGGGGGCGAGCAGTACTTC,CASTTGTKGGEQYF
few,TRBV12-3/TRBV12-4,NA,TRBJ1-5,TGTGCCAGCAGTTTAAGCCTAGGGAATCAGCCCCAGCATTTT,CASSLSLGNQPQHF
many,TRBV30,NA,TRBJ2-7,TGTGCCGGAGGACGGCTAGGGTACGAGCAGTACTTC,CAGGRLGYEQYF
few,TRBV9,TRBD2,TRBJ2-1,TGTGCCAGCAGCGTAGTGCAGCGGGAGTGGGACAATGAGCAGTTCTTC,CASSVVQREWDNEQFF
NA,TRBV3-1,NA,TRBJ2-2,TGTGCCAGCAGCCAAGGTCTCTGGGAGCTGTTTTTT,CASSQGLWELFF
NA,TRBV27,NA,TRBJ2-3,TGTGCCAGCCGCCTAAAGGCTGGGGCAGATACGCAGTATTTT,CASRLKAGADTQYF
few,TRBV20-1,NA,TRBJ2-2,TGCAGTGCCCGACGGGGAGACACCGGGGAGCTGTTTTTT,CSARRGDTGELFF
many,TRBV7-9,TRBD2,TRBJ2-1,TGTGCCAGCAGCTTACCCTCGGCGGGAGGGTCCTACAATGAGCAGTTCTTC,CASSLPSAGGSYNEQFF
NA,TRBV6-2/TRBV6-3,TRBD1,TRBJ1-5,TGTGCCAGCAGGCGGACAGGGGATAGTCAGCCCCAGCATTTT,CASRRTGDSQPQHF
many,TRBV7-3,NA,TRBJ2-7,TGTGCCAGCAGCCCCACTAGTTCCTACGAGCAGTACTTC,CASSPTSSYEQYF
NA,TRBV20-1,NA,TRBJ2-7,TGCAGTGCTGAAGACCTCCGGGACACCGAGTGGGAGCAGTACTTC,CSAEDLRDTEWEQYF
NA,TRBV6-6,NA,TRBJ2-7,TGTGCCAGCAGTTACTCGTCTAACAGACCCTACGAGCAGTACTTC,CASSYSSNRPYEQYF
many,TRBV7-3,NA,TRBJ2-7,TGTGCCAGCAGCTTAGGGGGGGACAGATTCTACGAGCAGTACTTC,CASSLGGDRFYEQYF
many,TRBV28,TRBD2,TRBJ2-7,TGTGCCAGCAGTCCAACTAAGGGACTAGTAATGCACGAGCAGTACTTC,CASSPTKGLVMHEQYF
few,TRBV5-1,NA,TRBJ1-1,TGCGCCAGCAGCTTGGATCCGTTCAACACTGAAGCTTTCTTT,CASSLDPFNTEAFF
NA,TRBV12-3/TRBV12-4,NA,TRBJ1-5,TGTGCCAGCAGTTTAGTGGACGGGTCTAATCAGCCCCAGCATTTT,CASSLVDGSNQPQHF
NA,TRBV6-1,NA,TRBJ2-7,TGTGCCAGCAGTTACCAGGCGGGCAGCCGCTACGAGCAGTACTTC,CASSYQAGSRYEQYF
NA,TRBV5-1,NA,TRBJ2-7,TGCGCCAGCAGCGTAGACAGGACGTACGAGCAGTACTTC,CASSVDRTYEQYF
few,TRBV4-1,TRBD2,TRBJ2-1,TGCGCCAGCAGCCGTGGGACAGGGTTAGGTCTAGCGGGAGGAAGCTCCTACAATGAGCAGTTCTTC,CASSRGTGLGLAGGSSYNEQFF
NA,TRBV7-9,TRBD1,TRBJ2-1,TGTGCCAGCAGCTTAGCAGGGACAGGGTCCTCCTACAATGAGCAGTTCTTC,CASSLAGTGSSYNEQFF
NA,TRBV29-1,NA,TRBJ2-5,TGCAGCGTTGTCCGGGGCTCAGAGACCCAGTACTTC,CSVVRGSETQYF
few,TRBV20-1,TRBD2,TRBJ2-1,TGCAGTGCCGCTAGCGGTACCAACAATGAGCAGTTCTTC,CSAASGTNNEQFF
once,TRBV5-1,NA,TRBJ2-7,TGCGCCAGCAGCTTGCCGGCCGCGAAATCCGACGAGCAGTACTTC,CASSLPAAKSDEQYF